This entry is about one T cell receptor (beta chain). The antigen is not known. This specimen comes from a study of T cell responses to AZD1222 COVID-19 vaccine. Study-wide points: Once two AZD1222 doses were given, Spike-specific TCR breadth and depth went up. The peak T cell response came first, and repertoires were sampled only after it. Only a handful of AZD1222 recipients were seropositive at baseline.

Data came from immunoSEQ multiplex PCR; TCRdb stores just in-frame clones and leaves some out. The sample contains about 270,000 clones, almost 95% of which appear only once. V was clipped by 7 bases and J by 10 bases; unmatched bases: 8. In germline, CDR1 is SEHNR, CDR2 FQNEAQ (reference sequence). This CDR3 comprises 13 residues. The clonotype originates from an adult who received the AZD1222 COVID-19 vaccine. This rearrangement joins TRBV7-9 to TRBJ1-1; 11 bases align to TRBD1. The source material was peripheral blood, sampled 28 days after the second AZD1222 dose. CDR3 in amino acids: CASIGTGGLLAFF. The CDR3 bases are TGTGCCAGCATCGGGACAGGGGGACTTTTAGCTTTCTTT. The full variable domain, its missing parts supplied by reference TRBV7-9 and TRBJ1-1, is DTGVSQNPRHKITKRGQNVTFRCDPISEHNRLYWYRQTLGQGPEFLTYFQNEAQLEKSRLLSDRFSAERPKGSFSTLEIQRTEQGDSAMYLCASIGTGGLLAFFGQGTRLTVV.